The TCR beta chain under discussion was sequenced for a study of T-cell memory formation after mild COVID-19. Germline lookup yields CDR1 KGHDR and CDR2 SFDVKD. The V gene lost 0 bases and the J gene lost 3 bases, with 7 bases spanning the gap. The CDR3 spans 15 residues. The sample holds a few counts of this clonotype. Its target is not known. TCRdb itself ran the 5' RACE reads through MiXCR, one entry per CDR3 protein. Of 350,000 to 500,000 distinct CDR3 sequences detected, roughly 18% appear once; the ten largest clones hold about 22%. Whole-study results and caveats: Later expanders leaned toward CD4+, whereas clones contracting from day 15 to 85 were balanced CD4/CD8. Contracting CD4+ clones were located mainly in CM and EM, and CD8+ clones in EMRA.

The TCR originated in a man aged 18 to 30 who had mild COVID-19 (a few samples of this study predate the infection). Cell type and time point are not known. The genes are TRBV24-1 and TRBJ2-2; D call uncertain. The sequencing sample was made of PBMCs or a T cell subset sorted from them (not recorded which). DNA of the CDR3: TGTGCCACCAGTGATTTGTGGCAACACACCGGGGAGCTGTTTTTT. Translated: CATSDLWQHTGELFF.